This T cell receptor (beta chain) was observed in a study of blood T cell repertoires in COVID-19 (TCRdb year 2020). For context, the study as a whole: The collaborator samples originated in the United States, Italy and Spain and spanned the acute and convalescent phases of COVID-19. The material from the prospective study consisted of cDNA or gDNA derived from T cells, B-cell-depleted T cells, or PBMCs. Deeply sampled blood TCRbeta repertoires from subjects exposed to, actively infected with, or recovered from COVID-19 were included in the dataset. The repertoires were released in a freely available public database meant as a resource for research on the immune response to SARS-CoV-2. Samples came from the ongoing ImmuneRACE study (first 160 participants) plus 1,254 subjects from 6 global collaborators. A de-identified subject ID, COVID-19 status, age in years and sex were almost always included in the sample metadata. Where available, HLA class I and class II types were taken from metadata supplied by the sample provider and were not determined by assay-based typing. Here is what the overall study found, with its caveats: The quantity of clinical and demographic metadata differed by source and by participant and was supplied without curation.

Participants in the prospective study were enrolled through a virtual design, were aged roughly 18 to 100 years, and lived in 24 United States geographic areas. Cohort assignment in the prospective study relied on participant-reported clinical history from a screening survey and a study questionnaire. For ImmuneRACE Cohort 3, a participant was defined as recovered based on two consecutive negative NP/OP PCR tests, clearance by a healthcare professional, or resolution of symptoms. In the prospective study, whole blood, serum and a nasopharyngeal or oropharyngeal swab were collected from each participant by mobile phlebotomists. Over a roughly 2-month period, participants in the prospective study had the option of providing additional blood draws and questionnaires. Prospective study blood samples were shipped either frozen or at room temperature before DNA extraction. The immunoSEQ Assay, a bias-controlled multiplex PCR, was used to amplify TCRbeta CDR3 regions from genomic DNA. The authors' analysis ran thus. The number of nucleated cells in each sample was estimated by amplification of reference gene primers within the assay. Sequence reads were collapsed and filtered to measure the absolute abundance of every unique TCRbeta CDR3 rearrangement. For each sample, productive Simpson clonality was calculated as the square root of Simpson's diversity index across productive rearrangements. The clones in this table, taken by TCRdb from immuneACCESS, are in-frame only. Not every clone is retained; where verified, under half of the shortfall comes from an unresolved V gene, and the cause of the rest is unknown. That table is the source of V, J and clone size, and D and trimming were worked out from the DNA. The sample table holds some 200,000 clones, of which about 87% were seen once. The ten most abundant clones make up roughly 2.7% of the sample.

As regards this clone: No antigen is known for it. Base qualities are not at hand, and no much larger clone is one base apart.

The origin of this receptor is a woman in her 30s who had recovered from COVID-19. The sample comprised PBMCs or T cells enriched from blood (not recorded which).

The nucleotide sequence reads as follows: TGTGCCAGCAGTTTCATCGAGACAGGGGATGGCTACACCTTC. Its translation is CASSFIETGDGYTF. The rearrangement joined TRBV6-5 to TRBJ1-2; 8 bases in between match TRBD1. Trimming leaves V shorter by 4 bases and J shorter by 6 bases, with the junction holding 7 bases beyond the gene matches. The germline V gene supplies CDR1 MNHEY and CDR2 SVGAGI. Including cysteine and phenylalanine, the CDR3 has 14 amino acids. The CDR3 DNA has 42 bases and is translated from base 1.